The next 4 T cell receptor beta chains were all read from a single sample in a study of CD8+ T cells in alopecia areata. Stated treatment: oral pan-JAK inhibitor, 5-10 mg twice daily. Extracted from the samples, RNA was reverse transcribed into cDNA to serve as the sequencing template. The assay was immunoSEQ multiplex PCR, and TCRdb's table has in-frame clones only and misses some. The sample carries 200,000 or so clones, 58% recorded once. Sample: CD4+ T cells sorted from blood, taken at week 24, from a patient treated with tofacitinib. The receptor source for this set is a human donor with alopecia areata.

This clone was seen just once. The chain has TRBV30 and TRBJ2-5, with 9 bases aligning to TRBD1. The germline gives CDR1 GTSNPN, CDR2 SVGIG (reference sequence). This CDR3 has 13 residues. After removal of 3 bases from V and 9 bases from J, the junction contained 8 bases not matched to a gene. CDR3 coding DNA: TGTGCCTGGAGAACCGGGACAGGGTGGGCCCAGTACTTC. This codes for CAWRTGTGWAQYF.

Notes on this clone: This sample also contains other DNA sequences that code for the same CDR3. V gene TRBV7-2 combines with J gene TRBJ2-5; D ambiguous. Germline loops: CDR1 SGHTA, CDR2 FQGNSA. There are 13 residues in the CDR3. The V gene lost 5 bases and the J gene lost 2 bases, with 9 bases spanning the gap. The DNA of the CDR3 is TGTGCCAGCAGCCTAGTGGGGCAAGAGACCCAGTACTTC. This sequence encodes CASSLVGQETQYF.

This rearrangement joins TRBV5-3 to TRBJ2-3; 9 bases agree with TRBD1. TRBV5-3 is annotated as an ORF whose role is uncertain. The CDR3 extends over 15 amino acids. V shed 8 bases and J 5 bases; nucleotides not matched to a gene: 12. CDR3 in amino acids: CASSLDRGGGDTQYF. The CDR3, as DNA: TGTGCCAGCAGCCTGGACAGGGGAGGGGGAGATACGCAGTATTTT.

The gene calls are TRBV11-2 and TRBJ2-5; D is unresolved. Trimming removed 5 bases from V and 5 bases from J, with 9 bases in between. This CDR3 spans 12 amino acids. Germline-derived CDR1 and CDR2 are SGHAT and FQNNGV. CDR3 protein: CASSALGETQYF. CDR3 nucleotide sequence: TGTGCCAGCAGCGCATTAGGGGAGACCCAGTACTTC.